These 21 T cell receptor beta chains share one sample of origin, sequenced in a study of CD8 T cells in ankylosing spondylitis. TCRdb analysed the 5' RACE reads with MiXCR anew, one entry per CDR3 protein. The repertoire consists of tens of thousands of distinct CDR3 sequences, with over 2% occurring once and the leading ten covering around 7.7%. Sequenced input: blood, either unsorted or a sorted T cell fraction (not recorded which). The source is a female donor with ankylosing spondylitis or in good health (not recorded which).

This clonotype was observed once. One end of the junction is discordant with germline, which a read error may explain. The rearrangement joins TRBV9 to TRBJ2-3; weak D call: TRBD2 (5 bases). The CDR3 contains 13 residues. The V gene's germline CDR1 is SGDLS and CDR2 YYNGEE. This chain's CDR3 is CDSGKGSKDTQYF. Written as DNA, the CDR3 is TGTGACAGCGGTAAAGGGAGCAAAGATACGCAGTATTTT.

This clonotype is deemed medium-sized. This sequence joins TRBV21-1 and TRBJ2-3. TRBV21-1 is a pseudogene. This CDR3 has 14 residues. DNA of the CDR3: TGTGCCAGCAGCAAAGAGCCTGCCAGTCATACGCAGTATTTT. It yields the protein CASSKEPASHTQYF.

This clonotype was seen repeatedly, ten times or more. The V call is TRBV9, the J call TRBJ2-5, with 16 nucleotides matching TRBD2. Trimming took 4 bases from V and 4 from J; bases not matched to a gene: 7. The CDR3 totals 17 residues. Germline V gene lookup returns CDR1 SGDLS and CDR2 YYNGEE. CDR3: CASSTGTSGGAGETQYF. In DNA, the CDR3 is TGTGCCAGCAGCACCGGGACTAGCGGGGGGGCGGGAGAGACCCAGTACTTC.

This clonotype was picked up many times. The J gene is TRBJ2-7, the V gene TRBV9; the D call may be TRBD1 or TRBD2 (5 bases each). The CDR3 is made up of 15 amino acids. Between the trimmed V and J ends, which lost 1 base and 4 bases, there was a span of 15 bases. Germline CDR1 is SGDLS and CDR2 is YYNGEE. The CDR3 protein is CASSVTPSGQYEQYF. CDR3 sequence (DNA): TGTGCCAGCAGCGTAACTCCCAGCGGACAATACGAGCAGTACTTC.

The table lists this clonotype with many counts. This chain joins TRBV9 and TRBJ2-5; 7 bases agree with TRBD2. This CDR3 is 15 amino acids long. Germline CDR1 reads SGDLS; CDR2 reads YYNGEE. V lost 3 bases to trimming and J lost 1 base; unmatched junction nucleotides: 6. The DNA for the CDR3 is TGTGCCAGCAGCGCAGGAGCGGGGCCCCAAGAGACCCAGTACTTC. It yields the protein CASSAGAGPQETQYF.

This clonotype was seen many times. This chain links TRBV9 with TRBJ2-3; TRBD1 matches 7 bases. Germline assignment: CDR1 SGDLS and CDR2 YYNGEE. This CDR3 is built from 16 residues. V trimming: 3 bases; J trimming: 0 bases; junction bases outside the gene matches: 7. Here the CDR3 DNA reads TGTGCCAGCAGCGGAGGGGGCAATCCCAGCACAGATACGCAGTATTTT. It yields the protein CASSGGGNPSTDTQYF.

Many counts were recorded for this clonotype. The chain combines TRBV9 with TRBJ2-2, with 7 bases aligning to TRBD1. The CDR3 is 17 amino acids. The V gene's germline CDR1 is SGDLS and CDR2 YYNGEE. The V and J ends lost 6 bases and 6 bases, in that order; junction bases with no gene match: 17. CDR3 sequence (DNA): TGTGCCAGCACCCTCCTTCCCTCCTCGACAGGGCCCGGGGAGCTGTTTTTT. It translates to CASTLLPSSTGPGELFF.

This clonotype was detected many times. The V gene is TRBV9, the J gene TRBJ2-2; 7 bases map to TRBD2. Germline trimming cut 0 bases from V and 7 bases from J; bases unmatched to any gene: 9. The CDR3 has 16 residues. The V gene's germline CDR1 is SGDLS and CDR2 YYNGEE. CDR3 residues: CASSVGQTSNGGELFF. CDR3 nucleotides: TGTGCCAGCAGCGTAGGGCAGACTAGCAACGGCGGGGAGCTGTTTTTT.

This clonotype has ten or more counts. The chain links TRBV9 to TRBJ2-2; D is perhaps TRBD2 (5 bases). CDR1 is SGDLS, CDR2 YYNGEE, per germline. The CDR3 is made up of 13 amino acids. V lost 0 bases and J lost 7, with 7 bases in between. The CDR3: CASSVGGVGELFF. The CDR3 DNA follows: TGTGCCAGCAGCGTAGGGGGAGTCGGGGAGCTGTTTTTT.

This clonotype was seen at least ten times. The chain couples TRBV9 to TRBJ2-1, with D possibly being TRBD2 (6 bases). CDR1 is SGDLS and CDR2 is YYNGEE in the germline V gene. With 3 bases removed from V and 7 bases from J, the gap between germline ends came to 11 bases. The CDR3 totals 13 residues. Here the CDR3 DNA reads TGTGCCAGCAGCGCCGGAGGGCTGAATGAGCAGTTCTTC. It yields the protein CASSAGGLNEQFF.

This clonotype was picked up many times. This chain connects TRBV9 to TRBJ2-1; a possible D gene is TRBD2 (6 bases). Germline assignment: CDR1 SGDLS and CDR2 YYNGEE. The CDR3 contains 15 residues. The ends were cut back, 3 bases at V and 4 bases at J, with 14 bases in the middle. CDR3 coding DNA: TGTGCCAGCAGCGACGGCGGGACTTCGTACAATGAGCAGTTCTTC. This translates into CASSDGGTSYNEQFF.

This clonotype has at least ten counts. The chain uses TRBV9 and TRBJ2-1; D may be TRBD2 (6 bases). V lost 1 base, J lost 6 bases, and 11 bases lay in between. Germline CDR1 and CDR2: SGDLS and YYNGEE. The CDR3 is 14 residues long. The CDR3: CASSVQPGGNEQFF. CDR3 nucleotide sequence: TGTGCCAGCAGCGTACAACCCGGGGGCAATGAGCAGTTCTTC.

This clonotype showed up many times. The CDR3 spells CASSVGGMSNQPQHF. The CDR3, as DNA: TGTGCCAGCAGCGTAGGGGGCATGAGCAATCAGCCCCAGCATTTT. The chain joins TRBV9 to TRBJ1-5; tentative D call: TRBD1 (5 bases). V was shortened by 0 bases and J by 1 base, with 8 bases between the two germline ends. Per germline, CDR1 SGDLS and CDR2 YYNGEE. The CDR3 runs 15 residues.

This clonotype was counted ten times or more. The genes are TRBV9 and TRBJ2-5; perhaps D is TRBD1 or TRBD2 (6 bases each). V gave up 0 bases and J gave up 2 bases, with 14 bases separating them. Germline loops: CDR1 SGDLS, CDR2 YYNGEE. This CDR3 region has 16 residues. CDR3 DNA: TGTGCCAGCAGCGTAGAACCGGGGGCGACGCAAGAGACCCAGTACTTC. It encodes CASSVEPGATQETQYF.

This clonotype appeared many times. One end of the junction does not line up with germline, which may come from a read error. This chain links TRBV9 with TRBJ2-1; unclear D gene. The CDR3 is made up of 11 amino acids. The germline gives CDR1 SGDLS, CDR2 YYNGEE. The DNA of the CDR3 is TGTGCCAGCAGCTCCCACAATGAGCAGTTCTTC. It specifies CASSSHNEQFF.

This clonotype was seen ten or more times. The V call is TRBV9, the J call TRBJ2-5; TRBD2 is a possible D gene (7 bases). The CDR3 is 15 residues long. Trimming took 0 bases from V and 5 from J, leaving 14 bases between them. Per the germline V gene, CDR1 is SGDLS and CDR2 is YYNGEE. The CDR3 spells CASSVAGGRGETQYF. CDR3 nucleotide sequence: TGTGCCAGCAGCGTAGCGGGGGGCCGGGGTGAGACCCAGTACTTC.

This clonotype was seen only a few times. The chain carries TRBV9 and TRBJ2-6; the D is unclear. Germline V gene data show CDR1 as SGDLS and CDR2 as YYNGEE. This CDR3 has 14 residues. V lost 0 bases, J lost 4 bases, and 5 bases lay in between. The CDR3 DNA sequence: TGTGCCAGCAGCGTAGAGGTGGGGGCCAACGTCCTGACTTTC. This translates into CASSVEVGANVLTF.

This clonotype showed up many times. The CDR3 loop reads CASSKTGPYGYTF. For the CDR3, the DNA is TGTGCCAGCAGCAAGACAGGGCCCTATGGCTACACCTTC. This sequence joins TRBV9 and TRBJ1-2, with TRBD1 matching 7 bases. The CDR3 totals 13 residues. Germline loops: CDR1 SGDLS, CDR2 YYNGEE. The junction had 4 bases not matched to a gene; V was cut back by 4 bases and J by 4 bases.

In this sample, this clonotype turned up a few times. At one end the junction does not follow the germline gene, possibly because of a read error. The chain couples TRBV9 to TRBJ2-1, with 9 bases matching TRBD2. The germline gives CDR1 SGDLS, CDR2 YYNGEE. The CDR3 is made up of 15 amino acids. CDR3 loop: CASSAQTSGYSEQFF. In nucleotides, the CDR3 is TGTGCCAGCAGCGCCCAGACTAGCGGATACAGTGAGCAGTTCTTC.

This clonotype was found many times. This chain links TRBV9 with TRBJ2-5; no clear D gene. V lost 0 bases to trimming and J lost 3 bases, with 6 bases between them. The CDR3 covers 13 residues. Germline CDR1 reads SGDLS; CDR2 reads YYNGEE. The CDR3 reads CASSVGPKETQYF. The CDR3 DNA reads as TGTGCCAGCAGCGTAGGCCCAAAAGAGACCCAGTACTTC.

This clonotype appeared many times. The chain combines TRBV9 with TRBJ2-2; 9 positions agree with TRBD2. This CDR3 comprises 16 residues. Germline CDR1 reads SGDLS; CDR2 reads YYNGEE. Unmatched junction bases numbered 4, after V lost 0 bases and J lost 4 bases. CDR3 coding DNA: TGTGCCAGCAGCGTAGCAGCGGGAGGAGGCACCGGGGAGCTGTTTTTT. Protein sequence: CASSVAAGGGTGELFF.